The rows below give T cell receptor beta chains drawn from one sample of a study of identical twins. In TCRdb, the 5' RACE reads were re-called with MiXCR into one record per CDR3 protein. The repertoire holds more than 1.5 million distinct CDR3 sequences, with about 31% as singletons. Sequenced sample: cord blood. These receptors were collected from a newborn girl in good health. Each CDR3 is given with its conserved first and last residue. A D gene is named only where the DNA matches it firmly. A row's size may be missing; if present it is once, few, many or a size class.

J gene	clone size	D gene	CDR3 length	V gene	CDR3 protein	CDR3 DNA
TRBJ1-1	NA	TRBD1	14	TRBV7-9	CASSLAQGAKEAFF	TGTGCCAGCAGCTTAGCGCAGGGGGCGAAGGAAGCTTTCTTT
TRBJ2-3	NA	TRBD1	16	TRBV5-1	CASSPADRVSTDTQYF	TGCGCCAGCAGCCCCGCGGACAGGGTGAGCACAGATACGCAGTATTTT
TRBJ1-6	few	TRBD1	15	TRBV7-2	CASSFARGYNSPLHF	TGTGCCAGCAGCTTTGCCAGGGGGTATAATTCACCCCTCCACTTT
TRBJ1-4	few	NA	14	TRBV20-1	CSARDPGGWEKLFF	TGCAGTGCTAGAGATCCTGGAGGGTGGGAAAAACTGTTTTTT
TRBJ1-5	NA	NA	15	TRBV4-1	CASKPRMAGDQPQHF	TGCGCCAGCAAACCAAGGATGGCGGGGGATCAGCCCCAGCATTTT
TRBJ2-1	NA	TRBD2	16	TRBV6-5	CASSTHWVAGVNEQFF	TGTGCCAGCAGTACCCATTGGGTAGCGGGAGTAAATGAGCAGTTCTTC
TRBJ2-7	NA	NA	23	TRBV21-1	CASSKVFSSGRGKREFGSYEQYF	TGTGCCAGCAGCAAAGTCTTTTCCAGCGGACGGGGCAAGCGGGAGTTTGGTTCCTACGAGCAGTACTTC
TRBJ2-7	NA	TRBD2	14	TRBV27	CASSIAGDIYEQYF	TGTGCCAGCAGTATAGCGGGAGACATCTACGAGCAGTACTTC
TRBJ2-3	few	TRBD2	16	TRBV13	CASSRRTSGRTDTQYF	TGTGCCAGCAGCCGGCGGACTAGCGGGAGAACAGATACGCAGTATTTT
TRBJ2-2	NA	TRBD2	16	TRBV4-1	CASSVLAGVDTGELFF	TGCGCCAGCAGCGTCCTAGCGGGAGTCGACACCGGGGAGCTGTTTTTT
TRBJ2-7	NA	NA	15	TRBV12-3/TRBV12-4	CASSLARRVSYEQYF	TGTGCCAGCAGTTTAGCGCGCAGGGTCTCCTACGAGCAGTACTTC
TRBJ1-5	NA	NA	17	TRBV10-3	CAISESEGGGHLQPQHF	TGTGCCATCAGTGAGTCGGAGGGGGGGGGACACCTCCAGCCCCAGCATTTT
TRBJ2-1	few	NA	14	TRBV21-1	CASSKVGQYNEQFF	TGTGCCAGCAGCAAAGTGGGACAGTACAATGAGCAGTTCTTC
TRBJ1-2	NA	NA	13	TRBV6-1	CASNDGVSGGYTF	TGTGCCAGCAATGACGGGGTTTCAGGTGGCTACACCTTC
TRBJ1-2	NA	NA	13	TRBV7-9	CASRPDSYYGYTF	TGTGCCAGCAGACCGGACAGTTACTATGGCTACACCTTC
TRBJ1-1	NA	NA	16	TRBV25-1	CASSELFAGENTEAFF	TGTGCCAGCAGTGAACTTTTTGCAGGGGAAAACACTGAAGCTTTCTTT
TRBJ2-1	many	NA	12	TRBV12-3/TRBV12-4	CASSLPPNEQFF	TGTGCCAGCAGTTTACCCCCCAATGAGCAGTTCTTC
TRBJ2-1	few	TRBD2	16	TRBV9	CASSEIAGSSYNEQFF	TGTGCCAGCAGCGAAATAGCGGGGAGCTCCTACAATGAGCAGTTCTTC
TRBJ2-3	NA	TRBD1	13	TRBV29-1	CSVRQGVTDTQYF	TGCAGCGTCCGACAGGGTGTCACAGATACGCAGTATTTT
TRBJ1-2	NA	NA	13	TRBV25-1	CASGEWDNYGYTF	TGTGCCAGCGGCGAATGGGACAACTATGGCTACACCTTC
TRBJ1-2	NA	TRBD1	14	TRBV27	CASTAGQGYDGYTF	TGTGCCAGCACCGCGGGACAGGGGTATGACGGCTACACCTTC
TRBJ2-7	NA	NA	15	TRBV28	CASKATPSGTYEQYF	TGTGCCAGCAAGGCTACCCCCTCAGGAACCTACGAGCAGTACTTC
TRBJ1-1	NA	NA	13	TRBV25-1	CASSEKWDTEAFF	TGTGCCAGCAGTGAAAAATGGGACACTGAAGCTTTCTTT
TRBJ2-7	few	TRBD2	15	TRBV27	CASSHRTSGSNEQYF	TGTGCCAGCAGTCACAGGACTAGCGGGAGTAACGAGCAGTACTTC
TRBJ1-4	few	NA	16	TRBV3-1	CASSQDHGPRSEKLFF	TGTGCCAGCAGCCAAGATCACGGGCCGAGAAGTGAAAAACTGTTTTTT
TRBJ2-7	NA	TRBD1	16	TRBV25-1	CASSDRGRESSYEQYF	TGTGCCAGCAGTGACAGGGGGCGCGAAAGCTCCTACGAGCAGTACTTC
TRBJ2-4	few	NA	14	TRBV20-1	CSARVTGRGNIQYF	TGCAGTGCTAGAGTAACGGGACGCGGGAACATTCAGTACTTC
TRBJ2-2	NA	NA	14	TRBV28	CASSSHSPTGELFF	TGTGCCAGCAGTTCACATAGTCCCACCGGGGAGCTGTTTTTT
TRBJ1-2	few	NA	13	TRBV7-9	CASSWTPNYGYTF	TGTGCCAGCAGCTGGACACCTAACTATGGCTACACCTTC
TRBJ1-5	NA	NA	16	TRBV12-3/TRBV12-4	CASSLGERDGAQPQHF	TGTGCCAGCAGTTTAGGGGAGAGGGACGGGGCGCAGCCCCAGCATTTT
TRBJ2-7	NA	TRBD1	15	TRBV4-1	CASSQAPDREYEQYF	TGCGCCAGCAGCCAAGCCCCCGACAGGGAGTACGAGCAGTACTTC
TRBJ2-7	NA	NA	17	TRBV7-8	CASSLAPWTPNDNEQYF	TGTGCCAGCAGCTTAGCCCCCTGGACTCCCAACGACAATGAGCAGTACTTC
TRBJ1-2	few	TRBD1	14	TRBV4-1	CASSQRTTGNGYTF	TGCGCCAGCAGCCAACGGACGACAGGGAATGGCTACACCTTC
TRBJ2-7	NA	TRBD1	15	TRBV12-3/TRBV12-4	CAGSLRGQGTYEQYF	TGTGCCGGCAGTTTACGGGGACAGGGGACCTACGAGCAGTACTTC
TRBJ2-7	NA	TRBD1	13	TRBV29-1	CSVARDRVYEQYF	TGCAGCGTTGCCCGGGACAGGGTCTACGAGCAGTACTTC
TRBJ2-5	NA	NA	14	TRBV29-1	CSVEGGGAVETQYF	TGCAGCGTTGAGGGAGGGGGGGCCGTAGAGACCCAGTACTTC